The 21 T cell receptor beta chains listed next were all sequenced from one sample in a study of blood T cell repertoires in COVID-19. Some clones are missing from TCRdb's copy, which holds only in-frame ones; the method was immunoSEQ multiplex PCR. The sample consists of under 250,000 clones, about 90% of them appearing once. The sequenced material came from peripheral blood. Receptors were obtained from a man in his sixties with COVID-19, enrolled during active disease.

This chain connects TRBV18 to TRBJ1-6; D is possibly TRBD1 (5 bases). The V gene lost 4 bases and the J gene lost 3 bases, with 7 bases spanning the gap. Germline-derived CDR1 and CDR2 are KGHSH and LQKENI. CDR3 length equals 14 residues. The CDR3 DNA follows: TGTGCCAGCTCACTACAGGACTATAATTCACCCCTCCACTTT. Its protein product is CASSLQDYNSPLHF.

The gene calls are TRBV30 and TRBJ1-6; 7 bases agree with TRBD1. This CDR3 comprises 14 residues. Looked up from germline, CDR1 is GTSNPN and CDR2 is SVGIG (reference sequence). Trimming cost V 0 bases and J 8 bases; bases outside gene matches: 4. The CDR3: CAWSVRGGDSPLHF. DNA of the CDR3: TGTGCCTGGAGTGTGAGAGGGGGCGATTCACCCCTCCACTTT.

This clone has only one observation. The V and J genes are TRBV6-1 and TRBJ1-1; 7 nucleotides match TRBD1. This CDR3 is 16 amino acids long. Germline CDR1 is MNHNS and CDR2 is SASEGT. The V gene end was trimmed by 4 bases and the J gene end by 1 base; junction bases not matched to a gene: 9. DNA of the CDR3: TGTGCCAGCAGTGGGGGGACAGCGGAAAAGAACACTGAAGCTTTCTTT. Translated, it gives CASSGGTAEKNTEAFF.

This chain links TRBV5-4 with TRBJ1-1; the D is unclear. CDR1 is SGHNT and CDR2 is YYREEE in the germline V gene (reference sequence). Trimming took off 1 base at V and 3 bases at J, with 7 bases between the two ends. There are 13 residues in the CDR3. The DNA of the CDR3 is TGTGCCAGCAGCTTGCTTGTGTACACTGAAGCTTTCTTT. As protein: CASSLLVYTEAFF.

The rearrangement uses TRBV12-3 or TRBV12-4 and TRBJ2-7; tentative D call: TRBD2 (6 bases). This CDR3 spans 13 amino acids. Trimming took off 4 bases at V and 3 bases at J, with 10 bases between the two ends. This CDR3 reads CASSSGLGYEQYF. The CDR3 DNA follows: TGTGCCAGCAGTTCGGGACTGGGCTACGAGCAGTACTTC.

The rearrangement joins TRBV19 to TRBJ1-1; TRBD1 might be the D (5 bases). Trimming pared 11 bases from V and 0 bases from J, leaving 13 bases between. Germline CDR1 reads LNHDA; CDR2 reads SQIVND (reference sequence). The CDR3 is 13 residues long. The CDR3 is CAGEQAMNTEAFF. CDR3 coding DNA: TGTGCCGGTGAACAGGCGATGAACACTGAAGCTTTCTTT. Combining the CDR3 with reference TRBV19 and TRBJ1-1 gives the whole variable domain DGGITQSPKYLFRKEGQNVTLSCEQNLNHDAMYWYRQDPGQGLRLIYYSQIVNDFQKGDIAEGYSVSREKKESFPLTVTSAQKNPTAFYLCAGEQAMNTEAFFGQGTRLTVV.

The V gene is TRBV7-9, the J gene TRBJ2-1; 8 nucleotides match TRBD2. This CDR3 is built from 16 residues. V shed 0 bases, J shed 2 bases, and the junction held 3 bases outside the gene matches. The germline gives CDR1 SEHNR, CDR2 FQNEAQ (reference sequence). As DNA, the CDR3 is TGTGCCAGCAGCTTAGCCCTAGCGGGCGCCTACAATGAGCAGTTCTTC. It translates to CASSLALAGAYNEQFF.

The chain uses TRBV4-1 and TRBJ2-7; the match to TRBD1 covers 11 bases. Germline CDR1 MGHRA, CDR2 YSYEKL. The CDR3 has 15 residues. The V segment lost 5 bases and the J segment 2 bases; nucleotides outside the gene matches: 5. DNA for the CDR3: TGCGCCAGCAGCTCGGGACAGGGGGGGACCTACGAGCAGTACTTC. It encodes CASSSGQGGTYEQYF.

The CDR3 sequence is CASKFVGARQPQHF. CDR3 nucleotide sequence: TGTGCCAGTAAATTCGTAGGGGCGAGACAGCCCCAGCATTTT. The chain recombines TRBV19 with TRBJ1-5, with D maybe TRBD1 (5 bases). Trimming pared 7 bases from V and 7 bases from J, leaving 17 bases between. The CDR3 consists of 14 residues. Germline V gives CDR1 LNHDA, CDR2 SQIVND (reference sequence). Looking up the rest from reference TRBV19 and TRBJ1-5 gives the full variable domain: DGGITQSPKYLFRKEGQNVTLSCEQNLNHDAMYWYRQDPGQGLRLIYYSQIVNDFQKGDIAEGYSVSREKKESFPLTVTSAQKNPTAFYLCASKFVGARQPQHFGDGTRLSIL.

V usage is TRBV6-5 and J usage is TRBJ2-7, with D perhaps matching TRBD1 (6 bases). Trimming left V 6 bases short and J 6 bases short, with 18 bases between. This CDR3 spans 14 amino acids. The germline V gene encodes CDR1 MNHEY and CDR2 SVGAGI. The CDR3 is CASRNGQSGVEQYF. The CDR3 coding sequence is TGTGCCAGCAGAAACGGACAGTCCGGGGTCGAGCAGTACTTC.

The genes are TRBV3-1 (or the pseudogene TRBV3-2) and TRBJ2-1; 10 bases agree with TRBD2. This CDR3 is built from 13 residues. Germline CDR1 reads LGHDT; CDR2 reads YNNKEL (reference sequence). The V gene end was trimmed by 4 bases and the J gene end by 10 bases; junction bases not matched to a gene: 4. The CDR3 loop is CASSLFSGREQFF. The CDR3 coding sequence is TGTGCCAGCAGCCTCTTTAGCGGGAGGGAGCAGTTCTTC.

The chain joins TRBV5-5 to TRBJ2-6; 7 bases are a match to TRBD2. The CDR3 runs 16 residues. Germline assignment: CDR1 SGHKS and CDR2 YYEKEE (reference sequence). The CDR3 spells CAVSREGTLGANVLTF. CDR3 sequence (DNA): TGTGCAGTCTCCAGGGAGGGGACTCTGGGGGCCAACGTCCTGACTTTC. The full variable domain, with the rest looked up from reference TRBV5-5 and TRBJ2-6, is DAGVTQSPTHLIKTRGQQVTLRCSPISGHKSVSWYQQVLGQGPQFIFQYYEKEERGRGNFPDRFSARQFPNYSSELNVNALLLGDSALYLCAVSREGTLGANVLTFGAGSRLTVL.

CDR3 loop: CASSPFLTEDGELFF. As DNA, the CDR3 is TGTGCCAGCTCACCATTCCTCACCGAGGACGGGGAGCTGTTTTTT. The chain joins TRBV18 to TRBJ2-2; D is unresolved. The CDR3 consists of 15 residues. Germline V gene lookup returns CDR1 KGHSH and CDR2 LQKENI. V lost 2 bases to trimming and J lost 7 bases, with 14 bases between them.

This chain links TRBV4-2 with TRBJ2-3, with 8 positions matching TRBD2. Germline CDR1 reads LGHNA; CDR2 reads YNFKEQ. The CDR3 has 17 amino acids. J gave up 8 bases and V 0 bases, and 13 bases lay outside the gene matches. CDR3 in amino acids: CASSQDLWTRRGGTQYF. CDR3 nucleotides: TGTGCCAGCAGCCAAGATCTCTGGACTCGCCGGGGGGGTACGCAGTATTTT.

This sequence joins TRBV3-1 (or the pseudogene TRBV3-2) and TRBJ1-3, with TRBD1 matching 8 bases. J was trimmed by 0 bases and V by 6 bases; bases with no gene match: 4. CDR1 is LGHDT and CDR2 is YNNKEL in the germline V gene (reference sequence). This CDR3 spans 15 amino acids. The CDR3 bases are TGTGCCAGCAGGGACAGGGCCACCTCTGGAAACACCATATATTTT. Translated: CASRDRATSGNTIYF.

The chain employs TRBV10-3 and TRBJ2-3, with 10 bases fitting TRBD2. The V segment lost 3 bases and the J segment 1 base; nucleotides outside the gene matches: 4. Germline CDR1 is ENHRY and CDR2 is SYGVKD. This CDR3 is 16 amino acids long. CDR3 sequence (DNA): TGTGCCATCAGTGAATCCACTAGCGGGGGCACAGATACGCAGTATTTT. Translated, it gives CAISESTSGGTDTQYF.

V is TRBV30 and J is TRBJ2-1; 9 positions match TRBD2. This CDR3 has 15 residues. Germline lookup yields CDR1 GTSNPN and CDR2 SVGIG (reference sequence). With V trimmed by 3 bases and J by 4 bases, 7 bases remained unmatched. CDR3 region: CAWRGRLAAYNEQFF. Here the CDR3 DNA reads TGTGCCTGGAGGGGTCGACTAGCGGCATACAATGAGCAGTTCTTC. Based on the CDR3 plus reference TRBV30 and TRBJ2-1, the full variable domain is SQTIHQWPATLVQPVGSPLSLECTVEGTSNPNLYWYRQAAGRGLQLLFYSVGIGQISSEVPQNLSASRPQDRQFILSSKKLLLSDSGFYLCAWRGRLAAYNEQFFGPGTRLTVL.

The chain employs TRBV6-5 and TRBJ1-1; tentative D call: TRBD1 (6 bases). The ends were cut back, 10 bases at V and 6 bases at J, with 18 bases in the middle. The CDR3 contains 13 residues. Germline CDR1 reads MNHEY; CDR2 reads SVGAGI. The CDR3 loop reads CATLVPPGAEAFF. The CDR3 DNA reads TGTGCCACCCTCGTCCCCCCAGGGGCTGAAGCTTTCTTT.

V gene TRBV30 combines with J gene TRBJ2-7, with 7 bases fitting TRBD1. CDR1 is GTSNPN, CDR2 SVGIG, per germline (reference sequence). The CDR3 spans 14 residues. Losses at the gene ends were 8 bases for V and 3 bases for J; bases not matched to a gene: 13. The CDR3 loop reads CARSRQGTSYEQYF. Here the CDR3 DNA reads TGTGCCCGAAGCCGACAGGGTACCAGCTACGAGCAGTACTTC.

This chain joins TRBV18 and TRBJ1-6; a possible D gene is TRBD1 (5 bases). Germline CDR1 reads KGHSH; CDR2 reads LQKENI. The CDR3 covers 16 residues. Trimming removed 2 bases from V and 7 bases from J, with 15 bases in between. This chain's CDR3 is CASSPRSVQGNSPLHF. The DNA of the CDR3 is TGTGCCAGCTCACCAAGGAGCGTCCAGGGCAATTCACCCCTCCACTTT.

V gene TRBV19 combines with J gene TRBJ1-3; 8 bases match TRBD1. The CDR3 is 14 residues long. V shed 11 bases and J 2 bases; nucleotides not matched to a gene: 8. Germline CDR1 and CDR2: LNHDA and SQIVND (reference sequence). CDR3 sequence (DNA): TGTGCCGGGAAGGACAGGGCAACTGGAAACACCATATATTTT. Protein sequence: CAGKDRATGNTIYF.